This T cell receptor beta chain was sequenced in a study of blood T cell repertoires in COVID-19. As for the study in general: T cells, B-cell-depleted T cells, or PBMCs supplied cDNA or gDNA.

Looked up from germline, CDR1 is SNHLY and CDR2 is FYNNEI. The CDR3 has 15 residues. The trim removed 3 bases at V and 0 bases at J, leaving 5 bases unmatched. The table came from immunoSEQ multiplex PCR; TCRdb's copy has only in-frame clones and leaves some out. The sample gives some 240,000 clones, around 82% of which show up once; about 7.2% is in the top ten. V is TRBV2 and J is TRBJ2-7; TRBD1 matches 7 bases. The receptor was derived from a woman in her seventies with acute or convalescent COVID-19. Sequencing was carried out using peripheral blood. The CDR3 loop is CASSENRDSSYEQYV. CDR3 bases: TGTGCCAGCAGTGAGAACAGGGACAGCTCCTACGAGCAGTACGTC.